This TCR beta chain was recorded in a study of blood T cell repertoires in COVID-19. Whole-study context: Donors in the United States, Italy and Spain gave samples during acute or convalescent COVID-19. Nucleic acid was either cDNA or gDNA, and it came from T cells, B-cell-depleted T cells, or PBMCs.

Germline V lookup: CDR1 SGHVS, CDR2 FQNEAQ. The CDR3 length is 15 residues. Trimming cost V 1 base and J 5 bases; bases outside gene matches: 7. As handled by the study authors: Estimated nucleated cell counts came from reference gene primer amplification. Data came from immunoSEQ multiplex PCR; TCRdb stores just in-frame clones and leaves some out. V, J and clone size were drawn from that table, and D and trimming were deduced from the DNA. The sample shows 100,000 or so clones, around four fifths of them seen only once. This TCR derives from a woman in her seventies with acute or convalescent COVID-19. This chain uses TRBV7-8 with TRBJ2-7, with 8 bases lining up with TRBD1. The sequencing sample was made of peripheral blood. The CDR3 loop reads CASSLVGRGQDEQYV. The CDR3 DNA sequence: TGTGCCAGCAGCTTAGTAGGCAGGGGGCAAGACGAGCAGTACGTC.